The TCR beta chain under discussion was sequenced for a study of shared clonotypes between healthy human individuals. The naive CD8 subset, CD45RO-negative cells positively selected for CCR7, excluded terminally differentiated effector memory CD45RA+ cells. This clone was picked up one time. As yet, its antigen is unknown. Overall study findings and caveats: For naive CD4 cells, approximately 4.7% of clonotypes were shared across a handful of donors.

Profiled with immunoSEQ multiplex PCR; TCRdb holds only in-frame clones, not every one. The top ten clones hold 24% of a sample with about 870,000 clones, more than 85% of them seen once. This CDR3 has 17 residues. J was trimmed by 9 bases and V by 4 bases; bases with no gene match: 12. In germline, CDR1 is SGHDN, CDR2 FVKESK. The sequenced material came from naive CD8+ T cells sorted from blood. This receptor was identified in a man aged 30 to 45 in good health. The chain combines TRBV14 with TRBJ2-1, with TRBD2 identical over 13 bases. The CDR3 nucleotides read TGTGCCAGCAGCCTCAAGTTCACTAGCGGGAGGGCCGCTGAGCAGTTCTTC. Its translation: CASSLKFTSGRAAEQFF.